This T cell receptor (beta chain) was retrieved from a study of blood T cell repertoires in COVID-19. At the level of the study: Donors in the United States, Italy and Spain gave samples during acute or convalescent COVID-19.

This CDR3 has 15 residues. Germline-derived CDR1 and CDR2 are SGHVS and FQNEAQ. V was trimmed by 6 bases and J by 4 bases, leaving 19 bases between them. In the source study's methods: Counts of nucleated cells, estimated from reference gene primer amplification, were obtained. Repertoires were generated with immunoSEQ multiplex PCR, while TCRdb's copy carries only in-frame clones and drops some. Clone size and the V and J calls come from that table; the DNA yielded D and trimming. The sample gives 65,000 to 70,000 clones, about 86% of which show up once; under 5% is in the top ten. V usage is TRBV7-8 and J usage is TRBJ2-7; D is possibly TRBD1 (6 bases). The source is a man aged 50 or older with acute or convalescent COVID-19. Sequencing was carried out using peripheral blood. The CDR3 here is CASSNRDTTPYEQYF. For the CDR3, the DNA is TGTGCCAGCAGTAACCGGGACACAACACCTTACGAGCAGTACTTC.